Below are 2 T cell receptor beta chains sequenced from a single sample in a study of blood T cells in healthy people across ages. Then a second PCR, running about 7 to 11 cycles, was carried out with a sample-barcoded 5' primer and a J-beta primer mix. One entry per CDR3 protein results from TCRdb running MiXCR on the 5' RACE reads. The table records about 670,000 distinct CDR3 sequences, about 43% of them present only once. The sample taken for sequencing was blood. These receptors were taken from a man of 80 years or more in good health.

The rearrangement joins TRBV29-1 to TRBJ2-1, with TRBD1 matching over 9 bases. Germline CDR1 reads SQVTM; CDR2 reads ANQGSEA. J was trimmed by 13 bases and V by 5 bases; bases with no gene match: 12. The CDR3 runs 13 residues. Here the CDR3 DNA reads TGCAGCGTTAGGGACAGGGTAACGGAGACCCAGTTCTTC. Residues: CSVRDRVTETQFF.

This chain joins TRBV29-1 and TRBJ1-5; TRBD1 agrees at 9 bases. The CDR3 is 14 amino acids. CDR1 and CDR2 (germline): SQVTM, ANQGSEA. V was clipped by 6 bases and J by 3 bases; unmatched bases: 6. Here the CDR3 DNA reads TGCAGCGTAATAGGGACAGGGACCAATCAGCCCCAGCATTTT. Amino acids: CSVIGTGTNQPQHF. Using reference TRBV29-1 and TRBJ1-5 for the parts outside the CDR3, the full variable domain is SAVISQKPSRDICQRGTSLTIQCQVDSQVTMMFWYRQQPGQSLTLIATANQGSEATYESGFVIDKFPISRPNLTFSTLTVSNMSPEDSSIYLCSVIGTGTNQPQHFGDGTRLSIL.